These 2 T cell receptor beta chains came from one sample sequenced in a study of cytomegalovirus exposure and HLA in healthy donors. The PCR contained 60 Vbeta and 13 Jbeta primers. Sequencing was performed with immunoSEQ multiplex PCR; in TCRdb, only in-frame clones are kept and a portion is missing. This table has 180,000 or so clones, approximately 70% appearing once. Specimen: PBMCs. These receptors all come from a human donor in good health.

V usage is TRBV27 and J usage is TRBJ2-2; 12 bases match TRBD2. CDR3 size: 17 residues. Germline assignment: CDR1 MNHEY and CDR2 SMNVEV (reference sequence). Germline trimming cut 5 bases from V and 5 bases from J; bases unmatched to any gene: 9. The CDR3 sequence: CASSPLLAGGTTGELFF. The CDR3 DNA follows: TGTGCCAGCAGTCCCCTCCTAGCGGGGGGGACAACCGGGGAGCTGTTTTTT.

The chain uses TRBV30 and TRBJ1-2; no clear D gene. CDR1 and CDR2 (germline): GTSNPN, SVGIG (reference sequence). V lost 1 base and J lost 7, with 13 bases in between. The CDR3 totals 13 residues. The chain's CDR3 is CAWSGTAGGGYTF. The CDR3 DNA reads TGTGCCTGGAGTGGGACGGCGGGTGGTGGCTACACCTTC.